Presented here are 30 T cell receptor beta chains from one specimen sequenced in a study of T cell therapy after organ transplantation. No antigen has been identified for these receptors. TCRdb's table, derived via immunoSEQ multiplex PCR, lists solely in-frame clones and lacks some. The sample holds fewer than 1,500 clones, 70% seen once. The sequencing here drew on CD8+ T cells from blood, taken before autologous CMV-specific T cell therapy. These receptors were collected from a human patient who had received a solid organ transplant and had CMV disease.

The rearrangement uses TRBV27 and TRBJ1-1; D gene uncertain. This CDR3 has 14 residues. In germline, CDR1 is MNHEY, CDR2 SMNVEV (reference sequence). The V and J ends lost 0 bases and 1 base respectively, with 6 bases between them. CDR3 sequence: CASSLSFRNTEAFF. The CDR3, as DNA: TGTGCCAGCAGTTTATCGTTCAGGAACACTGAAGCTTTCTTT.

This chain joins TRBV5-2 and TRBJ2-6; the table names TRBD1, a call not compared with the DNA. TRBV5-2 is assigned pseudogene status. This CDR3 is built from 14 residues. CDR3 sequence reads: CASSTQSRANVLTF. The CDR3 DNA reads TGTGCCAGCAGTACACAAAGTCGGGCCAACGTCCTGACTTTC.

CDR3 DNA: TGTGCCAGCCAGGGACTGGGCTCCTACAATGAGCAGTTCTTC. This codes for CASQGLGSYNEQFF. The V and J genes are TRBV19 and TRBJ2-1, with a weak D call TRBD2 (6 bases). The CDR3 contains 14 residues. V lost 9 bases and J lost 0, with 12 bases in between. Germline values: CDR1 LNHDA, CDR2 SQIVND (reference sequence).

This chain uses TRBV13 with TRBJ2-7; either TRBD1 or TRBD2 may supply D (5 bases each). The ends were cut back, 1 base at V and 5 bases at J, with 21 bases in the middle. This CDR3 comprises 17 residues. Germline V gene lookup returns CDR1 PRHDT and CDR2 FYEKMQ (reference sequence). CDR3 in amino acids: CASSLEGGWGSAHEQYF. The CDR3 DNA follows: TGTGCCAGCAGCTTAGAGGGCGGGTGGGGCAGTGCCCACGAGCAGTACTTC.

The J gene is TRBJ2-2, the V gene TRBV7-3; 7 bases line up with TRBD2. The germline CDR1 and CDR2 sequences are SGHTA and FQGTGA. The CDR3 has 17 residues. Trimming cost V 5 bases and J 4 bases; bases outside gene matches: 13. The CDR3 DNA reads as TGTGCCAGCAGCCTCCCGACGGGACGGGGGGTCACCGGGGAGCTGTTTTTT. Translation: CASSLPTGRGVTGELFF.

The gene calls are TRBV5-4 and TRBJ1-1, with TRBD1 as a possible D gene (5 bases). V gave up 3 bases and J gave up 6 bases, with 15 bases separating them. The CDR3 loop spans 14 amino acids. The germline V gene has CDR1 SGHNT and CDR2 YYREEE (reference sequence). The CDR3 is CASSSAGSFPEAFF. The CDR3 region has the DNA TGTGCCAGCAGCTCGGCAGGGAGCTTCCCTGAAGCTTTCTTT.

The chain joins TRBV6-6 to TRBJ1-5; D is ambiguous. In germline, CDR1 is MNHNY, CDR2 SVGAGI (reference sequence). The CDR3 length is 15 residues. Trimming stripped 2 bases from V and 4 bases from J, with 12 bases between. The CDR3 region is CASSYGWPLNQPQHF. In DNA, the CDR3 is TGTGCCAGCAGTTACGGGTGGCCCCTAAATCAGCCCCAGCATTTT.

The chain has TRBV7-8 and TRBJ2-5; tentative D call: TRBD1 (6 bases). The CDR3 sequence is 14 residues long. Deletions cut 2 bases from V and 5 bases from J, with 12 bases between. CDR1 is SGHVS, CDR2 FQNEAQ, per germline. In nucleotides, the CDR3 is TGTGCCAGCAGCTTATTCGCAGGGGCCGAGACCCAGTACTTC. Its protein product is CASSLFAGAETQYF.

In this sample, this clone turned up once. The rearrangement links TRBV7-9 to TRBJ2-1; D remains unclear. V was pared by 4 bases and J by 8 bases, with 18 bases between. This CDR3 is built from 15 residues. Germline-derived CDR1 and CDR2 are SEHNR and FQNEAQ (reference sequence). In DNA form, the CDR3 reads TGTGCCAGCAGCTCCCATGTCAGCCTTGGGGATGAGCAGTTCTTC. Amino acid sequence: CASSSHVSLGDEQFF.

The genes are TRBV15 and TRBJ1-1; 12 bases align to TRBD1. From germline, CDR1 is LNHNV and CDR2 YYDKDF (reference sequence). The CDR3 is made up of 14 amino acids. The junction had 7 bases not matched to a gene; V was cut back by 3 bases and J by 11 bases. The DNA for the CDR3 is TGTGCCACCAGCAGGGGACAGGGGGCGAATCTGGCTTTCTTT. Protein sequence: CATSRGQGANLAFF.

This clone is judged hyperexpanded (1% or more). The V gene is TRBV5-6, the J gene TRBJ2-7, with 8 positions matching TRBD1. Germline trimming cut 4 bases from V and 3 bases from J; bases unmatched to any gene: 6. CDR1 is SGHDT and CDR2 is YYEEEE in the germline V gene. The CDR3 is 14 amino acids. CDR3 bases: TGTGCCAGCAGCCCCGGGACAGGCCTCTACGAGCAGTACTTC. It specifies CASSPGTGLYEQYF. Full variable domain (remainder filled in from reference TRBV5-6 and TRBJ2-7): DAGVTQSPTHLIKTRGQQVTLRCSPKSGHDTVSWYQQALGQGPQFIFQYYEEEERQRGNFPDRFSGHQFPNYSSELNVNALLLGDSALYLCASSPGTGLYEQYFGPGTRLTVT.

V usage is TRBV7-6 and J usage is TRBJ1-1; possible D gene TRBD1, 5 bases. The V end was cut by 1 base, the J end by 1 base, with 10 bases between. The CDR3 has 15 residues. Germline CDR1 reads SGHVS; CDR2 reads FNYEAQ. The CDR3 nucleotides read TGTGCCAGCAGCTTAGTGCAGGGCCCGAACACTGAAGCTTTCTTT. This translates into CASSLVQGPNTEAFF.

The CDR3 nucleotides read TGTGCCAGCAGCTTAGGGTCGGGCGGGAAAGACAATGAGCAGTTCTTC. Translating gives CASSLGSGGKDNEQFF. The rearrangement joins TRBV7-9 to TRBJ2-1; possibly TRBD2 for D (6 bases). The CDR3 consists of 16 residues. The V end was cut by 1 base, the J end by 5 bases, with 15 bases between. CDR1 and CDR2 from the germline V gene are SEHNR and FQNEAQ (reference sequence).

The chain uses TRBV5-1 and TRBJ2-3, with D perhaps matching TRBD1 (5 bases). This CDR3 comprises 15 residues. Per germline, CDR1 SGHRS and CDR2 YFSETQ. V was trimmed by 0 bases and J by 3 bases, leaving 11 bases between them. CDR3 in DNA: TGCGCCAGCAGCTTGGGAGCAGGGTGGACAGATACGCAGTATTTT. Its translation: CASSLGAGWTDTQYF.

This clone was observed a few times. The chain links TRBV5-4 to TRBJ2-2; 8 nucleotides line up with TRBD2. The CDR3 spans 15 residues. Trimming removed 3 bases from V and 4 bases from J; junction bases left unmatched: 5. The V gene's germline CDR1 is SGHNT and CDR2 YYREEE (reference sequence). The CDR3 is CASSWTSPSTGELFF. The DNA for the CDR3 is TGTGCCAGCAGCTGGACTAGCCCTTCCACCGGGGAGCTGTTTTTT.

The rearrangement joins TRBV5-5 to TRBJ1-2, with D uncertain. Germline values: CDR1 SGHKS, CDR2 YYEKEE (reference sequence). V was shortened by 0 bases and J by 4 bases, with 10 bases between the two germline ends. The CDR3 covers 14 residues. The CDR3 nucleotides read TGTGCCAGCAGCTTGGCCGGAAGCGCCTATGGCTACACCTTC. It encodes CASSLAGSAYGYTF.

The chain couples TRBV5-7 to TRBJ2-7; 8 bases are a match to TRBD2. TRBV5-7 falls under the ORF class, with uncertain function. This CDR3 has 13 residues. With 5 bases clipped from V and 3 bases from J, the junction kept 4 bases outside the gene matches. The CDR3 reads CASSFSGNYEQYF. DNA for the CDR3: TGTGCCAGCAGTTTTAGCGGGAACTACGAGCAGTACTTC.

The J gene is TRBJ1-2, the V gene TRBV7-9; unclear D gene. CDR1 SEHNR and CDR2 FQNEAQ come from the germline V gene (reference sequence). The CDR3 spans 14 residues. V dropped 3 bases and J dropped 6 bases, with 14 bases sitting between them. CDR3 residues: CASSFDAIWNGYTF. The CDR3 DNA follows: TGTGCCAGCAGCTTTGATGCGATCTGGAATGGCTACACCTTC. The full variable domain, rest sourced from reference TRBV7-9 and TRBJ1-2, is DTGVSQNPRHKITKRGQNVTFRCDPISEHNRLYWYRQTLGQGPEFLTYFQNEAQLEKSRLLSDRFSAERPKGSFSTLEIQRTEQGDSAMYLCASSFDAIWNGYTFGSGTRLTVV.

By sample share, this clone is hyperexpanded. The chain is built from TRBV19 and TRBJ1-2; no clear D. There are 13 residues in the CDR3. The germline gives CDR1 LNHDA, CDR2 SQIVND (reference sequence). Trimming pared 5 bases from V and 6 bases from J, leaving 13 bases between. CDR3 bases: TGTGCCAGTAGTCCTCCTTGGGTCGATGGCTACACCTTC. Translated: CASSPPWVDGYTF. Together with reference TRBV19 and TRBJ1-2, the CDR3 gives the full variable domain: DGGITQSPKYLFRKEGQNVTLSCEQNLNHDAMYWYRQDPGQGLRLIYYSQIVNDFQKGDIAEGYSVSREKKESFPLTVTSAQKNPTAFYLCASSPPWVDGYTFGSGTRLTVV.

Judged by abundance, this clone is hyperexpanded (1% or more). V is TRBV5-4 and J is TRBJ2-1; D may be TRBD1 (6 bases). Germline loops: CDR1 SGHNT, CDR2 YYREEE (reference sequence). Trimming shortened V by 4 bases and J by 0 bases, and 11 bases separated the two germline ends. CDR3 length equals 15 residues. The CDR3 reads CASSPRTVSYNEQFF. In DNA, the CDR3 is TGTGCCAGCAGCCCTAGGACAGTCTCCTACAATGAGCAGTTCTTC.

The V gene is TRBV7-9, the J gene TRBJ1-2; D might be TRBD1 (5 bases). Germline lookup yields CDR1 SEHNR and CDR2 FQNEAQ (reference sequence). The CDR3 loop spans 13 amino acids. Trimming took off 6 bases at V and 2 bases at J, with 10 bases between the two ends. CDR3: CASRAGTNYGYTF. CDR3 coding DNA: TGTGCCAGCAGGGCCGGGACCAACTATGGCTACACCTTC.

A few counts support this clone. The rearrangement joins TRBV6-5 to TRBJ1-5; D unresolved. V was clipped by 11 bases and J by 0 bases, with 11 bases between them. The CDR3 covers 13 residues. The V gene's germline CDR1 is MNHEY and CDR2 SVGAGI. The CDR3 loop is CASGIISNQPQHF. CDR3 DNA: TGTGCCTCTGGTATAATTAGCAATCAGCCCCAGCATTTT.

V usage is TRBV6-5 and J usage is TRBJ2-5, with D uncertain. The CDR3 covers 11 residues. V dropped 2 bases and J dropped 9 bases, with 7 bases sitting between them. The germline V gene has CDR1 MNHEY and CDR2 SVGAGI. The CDR3 DNA sequence: TGTGCCAGCAGTTACCTTAATTCCCAGTACTTC. Its protein is CASSYLNSQYF.

V usage is TRBV6-5 and J usage is TRBJ2-7; either TRBD1 or TRBD2 may fit D (5 bases each). V was cut by 2 bases and J by 6 bases, with 8 bases left in between. This CDR3 region has 12 residues. CDR1 and CDR2 from the germline V gene are MNHEY and SVGAGI. CDR3 in amino acids: CASSYGGGEQYF. The CDR3 coding sequence is TGTGCCAGCAGTTACGGGGGTGGCGAGCAGTACTTC.

This chain joins TRBV28 and TRBJ1-2, with a tentative D call TRBD1 (5 bases). Germline V CDR1 and CDR2: MDHEN, SYDVKM. Between the trimmed V and J ends, which lost 6 bases and 7 bases, there was a span of 15 bases. This CDR3 has 13 residues. This chain's CDR3 is CASSQQVAGGYTF. The CDR3 region has the DNA TGTGCCAGCAGCCAACAGGTCGCCGGTGGCTACACCTTC.

The rearrangement links TRBV6-5 to TRBJ2-3, with D perhaps TRBD2 (5 bases). V was trimmed by 5 bases and J by 2 bases, leaving 11 bases between them. Looked up from germline, CDR1 is MNHEY and CDR2 is SVGAGI. This CDR3 has 14 residues. The CDR3 DNA sequence: TGTGCCAGCAGTCTACTAGGACCCACAGATACGCAGTATTTT. It translates to CASSLLGPTDTQYF.

The V call is TRBV14, the J call TRBJ1-2, with 8 bases lining up with TRBD1. V lost 2 bases to trimming and J lost 5 bases; unmatched junction nucleotides: 4. CDR3 size: 14 residues. Germline V gives CDR1 SGHDN, CDR2 FVKESK. The CDR3 coding sequence is TGTGCCAGCAGCCAACACGGACAGGGTTATGGCTACACCTTC. It yields the protein CASSQHGQGYGYTF.

In its sample, this clone was seen a few times. The rearrangement joins TRBV29-1 to TRBJ2-1; 7 bases are shared with TRBD1. With V trimmed by 1 base and J by 0 bases, 3 bases remained unmatched. This CDR3 comprises 15 residues. The germline gives CDR1 SQVTM, CDR2 ANQGSEA. The CDR3, as DNA: TGCAGCGTTGAAGTATGGGACAGCTCCTACAATGAGCAGTTCTTC. It translates to CSVEVWDSSYNEQFF.

The chain recombines TRBV11-2 with TRBJ1-3, with D perhaps TRBD1 (6 bases). Germline V gene lookup returns CDR1 SGHAT and CDR2 FQNNGV. Deletions cut 5 bases from V and 9 bases from J, with 11 bases between. CDR3 length equals 12 residues. The CDR3: CASSPQGSTIYF. DNA of the CDR3: TGTGCCAGCAGCCCTCAGGGGAGCACCATATATTTT.

CDR3 amino acids: CASSLGQGESYEQYF. CDR3 bases: TGCGCCAGCAGCTTGGGACAGGGGGAATCCTACGAGCAGTACTTC. V is TRBV5-1 and J is TRBJ2-7; 9 nucleotides line up with TRBD1. This CDR3 region has 15 residues. The germline V gene has CDR1 SGHRS and CDR2 YFSETQ. Trimming removed 0 bases from V and 1 base from J; junction bases left unmatched: 2.